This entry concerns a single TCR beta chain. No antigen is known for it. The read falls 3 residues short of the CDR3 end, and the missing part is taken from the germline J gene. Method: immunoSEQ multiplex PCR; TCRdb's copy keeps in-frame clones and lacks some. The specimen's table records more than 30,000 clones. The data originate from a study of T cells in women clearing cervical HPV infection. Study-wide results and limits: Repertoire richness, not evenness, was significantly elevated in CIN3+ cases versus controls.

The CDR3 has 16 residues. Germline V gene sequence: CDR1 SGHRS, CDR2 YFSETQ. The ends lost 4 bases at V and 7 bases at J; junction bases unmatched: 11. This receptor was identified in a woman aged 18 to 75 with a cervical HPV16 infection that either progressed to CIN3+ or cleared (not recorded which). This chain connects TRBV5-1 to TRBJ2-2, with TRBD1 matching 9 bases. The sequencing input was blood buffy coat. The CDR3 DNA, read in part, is TGCGCCAGCAGCCTACAAGCACAGGGGGCAAGCGGGGAG. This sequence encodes CASSLQAQGASGE. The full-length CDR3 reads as CASSLQAQGASGELFF.